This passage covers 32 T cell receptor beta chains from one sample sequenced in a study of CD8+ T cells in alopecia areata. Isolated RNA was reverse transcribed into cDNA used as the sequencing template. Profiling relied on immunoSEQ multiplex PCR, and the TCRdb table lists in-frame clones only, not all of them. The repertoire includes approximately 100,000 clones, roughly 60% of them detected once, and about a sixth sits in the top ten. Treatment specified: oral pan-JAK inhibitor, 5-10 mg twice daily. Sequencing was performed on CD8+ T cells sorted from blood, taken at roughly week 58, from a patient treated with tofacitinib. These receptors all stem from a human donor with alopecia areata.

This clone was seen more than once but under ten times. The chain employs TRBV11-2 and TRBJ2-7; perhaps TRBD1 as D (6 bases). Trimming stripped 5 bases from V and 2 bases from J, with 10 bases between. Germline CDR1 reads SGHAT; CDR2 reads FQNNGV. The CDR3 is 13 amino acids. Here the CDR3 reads CASSPRTAYEQYF. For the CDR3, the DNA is TGTGCCAGCAGCCCACGGACAGCCTACGAGCAGTACTTC.

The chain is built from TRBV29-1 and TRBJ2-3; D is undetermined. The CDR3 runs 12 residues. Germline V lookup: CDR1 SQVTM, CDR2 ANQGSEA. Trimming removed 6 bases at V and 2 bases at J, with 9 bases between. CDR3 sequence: CSVRPDTDTQYF. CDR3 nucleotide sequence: TGCAGCGTCCGACCGGACACAGATACGCAGTATTTT.

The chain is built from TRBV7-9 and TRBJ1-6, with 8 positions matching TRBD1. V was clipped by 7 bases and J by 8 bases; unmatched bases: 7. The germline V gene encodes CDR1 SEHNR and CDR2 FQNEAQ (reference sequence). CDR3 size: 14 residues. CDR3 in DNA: TGTGCCAGCATCGCGGGACAGGACTATTCACCCCTCCACTTT. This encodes CASIAGQDYSPLHF.

In DNA, the CDR3 is TGTGCCAGCAGCTCGGGGACTATCTCTGGAAACACCATATATTTT. This encodes CASSSGTISGNTIYF. The chain combines TRBV5-6 with TRBJ1-3; maybe TRBD1 (5 bases). Germline CDR1 is SGHDT and CDR2 is YYEEEE. Trimming removed 3 bases from V and 0 bases from J, with 10 bases in between. The CDR3 has 15 residues.

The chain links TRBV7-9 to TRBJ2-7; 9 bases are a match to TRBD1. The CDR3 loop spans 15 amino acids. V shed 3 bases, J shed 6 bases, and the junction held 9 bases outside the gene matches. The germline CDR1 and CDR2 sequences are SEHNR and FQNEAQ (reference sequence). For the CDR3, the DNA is TGTGCCAGCAGCTTGCGAACAGGGGGCTTAACCGAGCAGTACTTC. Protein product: CASSLRTGGLTEQYF.

The CDR3 region is CASSQVVAGTYEQYF. The CDR3 nucleotides read TGCGCCAGCAGCCAAGTGGTAGCGGGGACCTACGAGCAGTACTTC. This sequence joins TRBV4-1 and TRBJ2-7, with 8 positions matching TRBD2. Germline V gene data show CDR1 as MGHRA and CDR2 as YSYEKL. The CDR3 runs 15 residues. J gave up 2 bases and V 1 base, and 4 bases lay outside the gene matches.

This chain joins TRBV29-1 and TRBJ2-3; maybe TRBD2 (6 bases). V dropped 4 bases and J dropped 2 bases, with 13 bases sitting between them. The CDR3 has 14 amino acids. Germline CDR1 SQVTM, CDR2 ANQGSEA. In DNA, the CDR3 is TGCAGCGTTGTACGGAGGGCTTCCACAGATACGCAGTATTTT. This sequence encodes CSVVRRASTDTQYF.

CDR3: CASSTYPGETSTDTQYF. The CDR3 bases are TGTGCCAGCAGCACCTACCCGGGGGAGACTAGCACAGATACGCAGTATTTT. This rearrangement joins TRBV5-6 to TRBJ2-3, with D possibly TRBD2 on 6 matching bases. Germline V gene lookup returns CDR1 SGHDT and CDR2 YYEEEE. This CDR3 is 17 amino acids long. V lost 4 bases to trimming and J lost 0 bases, with 18 bases between them.

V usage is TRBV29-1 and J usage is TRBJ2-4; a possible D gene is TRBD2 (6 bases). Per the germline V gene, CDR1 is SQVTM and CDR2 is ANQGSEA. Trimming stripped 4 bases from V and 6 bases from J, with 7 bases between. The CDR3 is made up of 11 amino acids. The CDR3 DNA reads TGCAGCGTTGTCGGGGGAAACATTCAGTACTTC. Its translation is CSVVGGNIQYF.

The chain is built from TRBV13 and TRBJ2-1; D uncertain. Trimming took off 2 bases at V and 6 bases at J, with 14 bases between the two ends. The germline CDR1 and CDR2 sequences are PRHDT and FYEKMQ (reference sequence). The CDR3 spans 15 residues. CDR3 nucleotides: TGTGCCAGCAGCTTATTGCACAATGGGGTCAATGAGCAGTTCTTC. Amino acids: CASSLLHNGVNEQFF.

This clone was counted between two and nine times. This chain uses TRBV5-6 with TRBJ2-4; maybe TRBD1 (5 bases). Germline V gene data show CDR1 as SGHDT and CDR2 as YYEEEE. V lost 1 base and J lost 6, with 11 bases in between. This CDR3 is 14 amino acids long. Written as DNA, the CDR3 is TGTGCCAGCAGCTTGTTAGGGGCTAGAAACATTCAGTACTTC. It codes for CASSLLGARNIQYF.

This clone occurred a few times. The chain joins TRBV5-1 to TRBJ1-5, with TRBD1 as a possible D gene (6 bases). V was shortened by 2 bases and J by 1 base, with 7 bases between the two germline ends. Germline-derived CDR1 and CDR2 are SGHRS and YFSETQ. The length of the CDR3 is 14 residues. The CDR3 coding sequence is TGCGCCAGCAGCTTAGGGGGGAGCAATCAGCCCCAGCATTTT. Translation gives CASSLGGSNQPQHF.

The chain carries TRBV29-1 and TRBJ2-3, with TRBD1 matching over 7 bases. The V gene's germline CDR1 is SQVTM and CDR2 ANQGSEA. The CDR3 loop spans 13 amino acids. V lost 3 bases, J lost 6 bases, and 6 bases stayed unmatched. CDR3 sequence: CSVEGVRGDTQYF. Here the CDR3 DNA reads TGCAGCGTTGAGGGGGTCAGGGGGGATACGCAGTATTTT.

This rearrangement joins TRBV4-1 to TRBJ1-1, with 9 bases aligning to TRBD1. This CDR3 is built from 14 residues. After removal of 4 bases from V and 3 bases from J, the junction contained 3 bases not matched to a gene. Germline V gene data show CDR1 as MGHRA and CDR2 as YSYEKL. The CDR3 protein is CASSPGQGDTEAFF. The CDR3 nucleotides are TGCGCCAGCAGCCCGGGACAGGGTGACACTGAAGCTTTCTTT.

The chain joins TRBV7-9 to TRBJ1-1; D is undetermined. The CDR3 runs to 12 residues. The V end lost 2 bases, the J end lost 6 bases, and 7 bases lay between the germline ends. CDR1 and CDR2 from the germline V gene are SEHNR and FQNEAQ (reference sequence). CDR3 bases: TGTGCCAGCAGCTTACGTCTGGCTGAAGCTTTCTTT. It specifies CASSLRLAEAFF.

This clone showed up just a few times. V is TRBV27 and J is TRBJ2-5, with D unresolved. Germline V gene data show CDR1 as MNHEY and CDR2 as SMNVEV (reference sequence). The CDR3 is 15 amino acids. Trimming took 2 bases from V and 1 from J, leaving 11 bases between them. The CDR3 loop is CASSLGLGSQETQYF. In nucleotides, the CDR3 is TGTGCCAGCAGTTTAGGATTGGGTTCCCAAGAGACCCAGTACTTC.

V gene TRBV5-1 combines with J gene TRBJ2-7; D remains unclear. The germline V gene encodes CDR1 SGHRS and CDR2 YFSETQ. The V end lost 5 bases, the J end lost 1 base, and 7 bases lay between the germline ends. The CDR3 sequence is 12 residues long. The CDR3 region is CASREDSYEQYF. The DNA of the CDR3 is TGCGCCAGCAGAGAGGATTCCTACGAGCAGTACTTC.

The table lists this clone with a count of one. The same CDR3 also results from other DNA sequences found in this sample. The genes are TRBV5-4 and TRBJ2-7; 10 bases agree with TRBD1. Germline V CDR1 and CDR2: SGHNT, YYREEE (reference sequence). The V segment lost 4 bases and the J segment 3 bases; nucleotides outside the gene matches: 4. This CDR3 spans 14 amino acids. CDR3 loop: CASSPGQGGYEQYF. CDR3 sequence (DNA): TGTGCCAGCAGCCCCGGACAGGGGGGCTACGAGCAGTACTTC.

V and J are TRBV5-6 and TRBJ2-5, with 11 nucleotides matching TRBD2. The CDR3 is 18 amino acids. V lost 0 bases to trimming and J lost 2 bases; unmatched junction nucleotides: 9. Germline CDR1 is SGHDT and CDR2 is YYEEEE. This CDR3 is CASSLGTSGGLQQETQYF. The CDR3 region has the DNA TGTGCCAGCAGCTTGGGTACTAGCGGGGGCCTTCAACAAGAGACCCAGTACTTC.

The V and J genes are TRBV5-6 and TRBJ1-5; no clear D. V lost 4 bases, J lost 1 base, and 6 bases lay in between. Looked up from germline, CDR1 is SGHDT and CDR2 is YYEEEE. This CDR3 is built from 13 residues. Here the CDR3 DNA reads TGTGCCAGCAGCCCGGGCAGCAATCAGCCCCAGCATTTT. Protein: CASSPGSNQPQHF. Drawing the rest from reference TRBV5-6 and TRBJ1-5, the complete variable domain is DAGVTQSPTHLIKTRGQQVTLRCSPKSGHDTVSWYQQALGQGPQFIFQYYEEEERQRGNFPDRFSGHQFPNYSSELNVNALLLGDSALYLCASSPGSNQPQHFGDGTRLSIL.

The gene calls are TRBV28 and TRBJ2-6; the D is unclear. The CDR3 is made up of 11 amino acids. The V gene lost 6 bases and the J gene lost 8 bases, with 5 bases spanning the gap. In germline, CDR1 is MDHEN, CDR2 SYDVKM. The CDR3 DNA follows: TGTGCCAGCAGCTCATCCAACGTCCTGACTTTC. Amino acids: CASSSSNVLTF.

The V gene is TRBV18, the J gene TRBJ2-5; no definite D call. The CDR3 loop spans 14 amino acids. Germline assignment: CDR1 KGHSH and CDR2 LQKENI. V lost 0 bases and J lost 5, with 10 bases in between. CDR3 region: CASSPPTPPETQYF. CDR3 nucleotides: TGTGCCAGCTCACCACCAACCCCTCCCGAGACCCAGTACTTC.

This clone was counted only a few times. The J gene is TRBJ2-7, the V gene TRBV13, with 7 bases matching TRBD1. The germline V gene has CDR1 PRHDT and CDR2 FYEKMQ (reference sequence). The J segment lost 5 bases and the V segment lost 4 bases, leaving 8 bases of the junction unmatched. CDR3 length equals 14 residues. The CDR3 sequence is CASSSKGAQNEQYF. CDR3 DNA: TGTGCCAGCAGCTCTAAGGGGGCGCAGAACGAGCAGTACTTC.

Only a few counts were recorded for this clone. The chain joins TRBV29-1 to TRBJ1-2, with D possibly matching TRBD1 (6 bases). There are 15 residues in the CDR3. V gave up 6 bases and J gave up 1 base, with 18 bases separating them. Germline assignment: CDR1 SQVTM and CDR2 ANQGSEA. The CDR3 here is CSVPSLDSHNYGYTF. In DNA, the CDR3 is TGCAGCGTCCCTTCCTTGGACAGCCATAACTATGGCTACACCTTC.

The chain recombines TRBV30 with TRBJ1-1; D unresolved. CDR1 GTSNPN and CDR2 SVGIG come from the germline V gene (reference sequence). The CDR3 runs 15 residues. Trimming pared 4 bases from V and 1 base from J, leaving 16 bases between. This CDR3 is CAWMEGPMGNTEAFF. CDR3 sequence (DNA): TGTGCCTGGATGGAAGGCCCAATGGGGAACACTGAAGCTTTCTTT.

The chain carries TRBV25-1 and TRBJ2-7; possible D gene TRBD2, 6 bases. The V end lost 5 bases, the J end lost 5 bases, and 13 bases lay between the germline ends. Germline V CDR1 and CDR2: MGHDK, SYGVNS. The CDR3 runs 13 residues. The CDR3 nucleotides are TGTGCCAGCAGTTTCGGGGGTTACCACGAGCAGTACTTC. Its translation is CASSFGGYHEQYF.

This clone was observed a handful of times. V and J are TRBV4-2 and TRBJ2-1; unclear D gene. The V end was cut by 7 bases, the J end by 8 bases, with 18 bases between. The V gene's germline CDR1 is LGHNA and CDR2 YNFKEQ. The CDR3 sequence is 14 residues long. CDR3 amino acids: CASTEGRTWDEQFF. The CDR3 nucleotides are TGTGCCAGCACCGAAGGACGCACTTGGGATGAGCAGTTCTTC.

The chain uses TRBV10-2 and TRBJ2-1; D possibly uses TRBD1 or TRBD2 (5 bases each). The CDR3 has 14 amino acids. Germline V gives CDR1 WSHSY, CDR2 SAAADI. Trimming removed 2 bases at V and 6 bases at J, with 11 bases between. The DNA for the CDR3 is TGCGCCAGCAGTGAGCCCCCCGGGACCAATGAGCAGTTCTTC. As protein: CASSEPPGTNEQFF.

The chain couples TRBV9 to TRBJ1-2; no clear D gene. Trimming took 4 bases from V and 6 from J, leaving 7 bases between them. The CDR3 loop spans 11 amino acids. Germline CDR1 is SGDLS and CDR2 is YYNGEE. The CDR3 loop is CASSPSHGYTF. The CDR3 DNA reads TGTGCCAGCAGCCCCTCCCATGGCTACACCTTC.

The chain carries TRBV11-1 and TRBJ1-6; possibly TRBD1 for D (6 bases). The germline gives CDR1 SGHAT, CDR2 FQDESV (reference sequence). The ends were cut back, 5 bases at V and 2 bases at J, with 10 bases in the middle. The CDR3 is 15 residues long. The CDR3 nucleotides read TGTGCCAGCAGCGGAGGGACAACCTATAATTCACCCCTCCACTTT. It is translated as CASSGGTTYNSPLHF.

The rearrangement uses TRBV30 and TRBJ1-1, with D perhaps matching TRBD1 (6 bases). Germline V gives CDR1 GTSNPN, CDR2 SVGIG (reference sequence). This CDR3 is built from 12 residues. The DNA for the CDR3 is TGTGCGGCGCCCGTGGGGGCCACTGAAGCTTTCTTT. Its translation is CAAPVGATEAFF.

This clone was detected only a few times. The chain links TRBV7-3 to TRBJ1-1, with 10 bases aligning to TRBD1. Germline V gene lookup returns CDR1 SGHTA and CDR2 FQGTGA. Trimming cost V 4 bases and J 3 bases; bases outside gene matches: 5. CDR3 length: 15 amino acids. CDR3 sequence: CASSYRDRGDTEAFF. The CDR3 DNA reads TGTGCCAGCAGCTACCGGGACAGGGGTGACACTGAAGCTTTCTTT.